The 31 T cell receptor beta chains below were found in one sample sequenced in a study of T cell repertoires in cytomegalovirus infection. These receptors lack a known antigen. TCRdb reprocessed the reads with MiXCR, giving one entry per CDR3 protein. Among roughly 310,000 distinct CDR3 sequences listed, almost 30% were seen once. The material was cultured PBMCs, obtained from culture after CMV antigen stimulation. Every receptor here comes from a human donor in good health (CMV status not recorded). Some clones in this sample may be carry-over from other donors' samples.

The rearrangement uses TRBV3-1 and TRBJ2-5; possibly TRBD2 for D (6 bases). Between the trimmed V and J ends, which lost 0 bases and 1 base, there was a span of 12 bases. CDR1 LGHDT and CDR2 YNNKEL come from the germline V gene (reference sequence). CDR3 length equals 16 residues. DNA of the CDR3: TGTGCCAGCAGCCAAGAGGGGACTGGCCTCCAAGAGACCCAGTACTTC. Protein sequence: CASSQEGTGLQETQYF.

The rearrangement uses TRBV10-3 and TRBJ1-5, with 7 bases identical to TRBD1. The germline gives CDR1 ENHRY, CDR2 SYGVKD. The V and J ends lost 6 bases and 4 bases, in that order; junction bases with no gene match: 3. CDR3 size: 13 residues. The CDR3 nucleotides read TGTGCCATCAGCACAGGGGAAAATCAGCCCCAGCATTTT. Translated, it gives CAISTGENQPQHF.

The rearrangement links TRBV4-1 to TRBJ2-1; TRBD2 agrees at 9 bases. V trimming: 1 base; J trimming: 6 bases; junction bases outside the gene matches: 4. The V gene's germline CDR1 is MGHRA and CDR2 YSYEKL. This CDR3 contains 15 residues. The CDR3 DNA reads TGCGCCAGCAGCCAAGTTCCGACTAGCGGCAATGAGCAGTTCTTC. This translates into CASSQVPTSGNEQFF.

Only a few counts were recorded for this clonotype. The V and J genes are TRBV25-1 and TRBJ1-5; D gene unclear. Germline lookup yields CDR1 MGHDK and CDR2 SYGVNS. The CDR3 has 15 residues. V was cut by 6 bases and J by 3 bases, with 15 bases left in between. The CDR3 coding sequence is TGTGCCAGCAGCCCCTCAACCTTCGACAATCAGCCCCAGCATTTT. Residues: CASSPSTFDNQPQHF.

This chain joins TRBV18 and TRBJ1-6, with a tentative D call TRBD1 (6 bases). Per germline, CDR1 KGHSH and CDR2 LQKENI. This CDR3 spans 18 amino acids. V was cut by 3 bases and J by 3 bases, with 18 bases left in between. The CDR3 sequence: CASSPDLGGQLYNSPLHF. The DNA for the CDR3 is TGTGCCAGCTCACCGGATTTGGGGGGGCAACTCTATAATTCACCCCTCCACTTT.

This clonotype was seen a handful of times. The chain couples TRBV12-5 to TRBJ2-1, with D tentatively TRBD1 or TRBD2 (7 bases each). Germline V gene sequence: CDR1 LGHNT, CDR2 FRNRAP. V lost 5 bases and J 3 bases, leaving 17 bases between the germline ends. The CDR3 extends over 16 amino acids. The DNA for the CDR3 is TGTGCTAGTGGTGCAGGGGGGGGGGGGAACTACAATGAGCAGTTCTTC. It translates to CASGAGGGGNYNEQFF.

This clonotype was detected only a few times. V usage is TRBV11-2 and J usage is TRBJ1-2; 9 nucleotides align to TRBD1. Germline V gene sequence: CDR1 SGHAT, CDR2 FQNNGV. V was pared by 5 bases and J by 3 bases, with 13 bases of the junction left unmatched. CDR3 length: 17 amino acids. The CDR3 loop reads CASSVYRDREIYYGYTF. CDR3 nucleotides: TGTGCCAGCAGCGTATACCGGGACAGGGAAATTTACTATGGCTACACCTTC.

This clonotype has a handful of counts. The rearrangement joins TRBV24-1 to TRBJ2-1; D is unresolved. The CDR3 has 17 residues. The V end lost 3 bases, the J end lost 4 bases, and 18 bases lay between the germline ends. Germline assignment: CDR1 KGHDR and CDR2 SFDVKD. CDR3 bases: TGTGCCACCAGTGATCCAAAGTTGGGGAACTTTTACAATGAGCAGTTCTTC. This sequence encodes CATSDPKLGNFYNEQFF.

The chain couples TRBV25-1 to TRBJ2-3; 8 nucleotides line up with TRBD1. The CDR3 spans 15 residues. V shed 7 bases and J 1 base; nucleotides not matched to a gene: 7. Per the germline V gene, CDR1 is MGHDK and CDR2 is SYGVNS. CDR3 amino acids: CASTETGEGTDTQYF. Here the CDR3 DNA reads TGTGCCAGCACTGAGACAGGGGAAGGCACAGATACGCAGTATTTT.

This clonotype was counted between two and nine times. The chain uses TRBV12-3 or TRBV12-4 and TRBJ1-5, with D tentatively TRBD1 (6 bases). V shed 5 bases and J shed 0 bases, with 11 bases lying between them. This CDR3 has 15 amino acids. CDR3 protein: CASSINRVSNQPQHF. Written as DNA, the CDR3 is TGTGCCAGCAGTATTAACAGGGTTAGCAATCAGCCCCAGCATTTT.

The rearrangement links TRBV7-8 to TRBJ2-3; D is perhaps TRBD2 (7 bases). Per the germline V gene, CDR1 is SGHVS and CDR2 is FQNEAQ. V was shortened by 4 bases and J by 1 base, with 12 bases between the two germline ends. The CDR3 is made up of 15 amino acids. This chain's CDR3 is CASSWGGAGTDTQYF. The CDR3 bases are TGTGCCAGCAGCTGGGGGGGGGCCGGCACAGATACGCAGTATTTT.

V and J are TRBV24-1 and TRBJ1-2; 8 positions agree with TRBD1. CDR1 and CDR2 from the germline V gene are KGHDR and SFDVKD. V gave up 4 bases and J gave up 3 bases; unmatched junction bases: 3. The CDR3 is 14 amino acids. The CDR3 is CATSDPTGDYGYTF. The CDR3 DNA sequence: TGTGCCACCAGTGACCCGACAGGGGACTATGGCTACACCTTC.

In this sample, this clonotype turned up a few times. J is TRBJ2-7 and V is TRBV11-2; tentative D call: TRBD1 (5 bases). The CDR3 spans 15 residues. V was trimmed by 6 bases and J by 2 bases, leaving 17 bases between them. CDR1 and CDR2 (germline): SGHAT, FQNNGV. In nucleotides, the CDR3 is TGTGCCAGCAGGGGATGGGGCCGCTCACCCTACGAGCAGTACTTC. Amino acid sequence: CASRGWGRSPYEQYF.

In this sample, this clonotype is medium-sized. This chain connects TRBV12-3 or TRBV12-4 to TRBJ2-5; D might be TRBD1 (6 bases). This CDR3 spans 13 amino acids. Trimming pared 6 bases from V and 2 bases from J, leaving 10 bases between. This CDR3 reads CASRHGQQETQYF. CDR3 bases: TGTGCCAGCAGACATGGACAGCAAGAGACCCAGTACTTC.

A few counts support this clonotype. The chain recombines TRBV7-2 with TRBJ2-1; D might be TRBD2 (6 bases). CDR1 SGHTA and CDR2 FQGNSA come from the germline V gene. Trimming took 5 bases from V and 7 from J, leaving 12 bases between them. The CDR3 extends over 13 amino acids. The chain's CDR3 is CASSPGAWNEQFF. The CDR3 DNA follows: TGTGCCAGCAGCCCGGGAGCCTGGAATGAGCAGTTCTTC.

This chain links TRBV6-1 with TRBJ2-5; 8 nucleotides match TRBD2. This CDR3 has 15 residues. CDR1 is MNHNS and CDR2 is SASEGT in the germline V gene. Losses at the gene ends were 1 base for V and 1 base for J; bases not matched to a gene: 2. CDR3 sequence (DNA): TGTGCCAGCAGTGAAGTGGGACTAGTCCAAGAGACCCAGTACTTC. It translates to CASSEVGLVQETQYF.

The chain couples TRBV28 to TRBJ2-1, with 12 bases fitting TRBD2. Trimming took 0 bases from V and 7 from J; bases not matched to a gene: 4. CDR3 length equals 16 residues. Germline CDR1 reads MDHEN; CDR2 reads SYDVKM. The CDR3 nucleotides read TGTGCCAGCAGTTTATGGGGGACTAGCGGGTGGAATGAGCAGTTCTTC. Translated: CASSLWGTSGWNEQFF.

This clonotype came up many times. The chain links TRBV7-2 to TRBJ1-6, with no clear D. CDR1 SGHTA and CDR2 FQGNSA come from the germline V gene. The CDR3 is made up of 14 amino acids. V was cut by 6 bases and J by 3 bases, with 9 bases left in between. CDR3 sequence reads: CASRSSLYNSPLHF. The DNA of the CDR3 is TGTGCCAGCAGGTCCAGTCTCTATAATTCACCCCTCCACTTT.

V gene TRBV6-5 combines with J gene TRBJ1-2, with TRBD1 matching 7 bases. The J segment lost 5 bases and the V segment lost 6 bases, leaving 9 bases of the junction unmatched. Germline assignment: CDR1 MNHEY and CDR2 SVGAGI. This CDR3 is 14 amino acids long. CDR3: CASRLSGGSYGYTF. The CDR3 nucleotides read TGTGCCAGCAGACTGTCAGGGGGTAGTTATGGCTACACCTTC.

This chain joins TRBV6-6 and TRBJ1-5; tentative D call: TRBD1 (5 bases). The germline gives CDR1 MNHNY, CDR2 SVGAGI (reference sequence). The CDR3 is 13 amino acids. Trimming took 6 bases from V and 9 from J, leaving 15 bases between them. CDR3 loop: CASSPDSRRPQHF. The CDR3 DNA reads TGTGCCAGCAGCCCCGACAGCCGAAGGCCCCAGCATTTT.

In this sample, this clonotype turned up a few times. The rearrangement uses TRBV28 and TRBJ2-7; weak D call: TRBD1 (5 bases). CDR3 length equals 13 residues. V was shortened by 8 bases and J by 2 bases, with 13 bases between the two germline ends. CDR1 and CDR2 (germline): MDHEN, SYDVKM. The chain's CDR3 is CASVRQGTYEQYF. The CDR3 DNA reads TGTGCCAGCGTCCGGCAGGGTACCTACGAGCAGTACTTC.

This clonotype has just a few counts. This chain joins TRBV27 and TRBJ2-1; the D gene could be TRBD1 or TRBD2 (5 bases each). CDR3 length: 16 amino acids. Germline V gene data show CDR1 as MNHEY and CDR2 as SMNVEV (reference sequence). Trimming shortened V by 6 bases and J by 4 bases, and 19 bases separated the two germline ends. CDR3 protein: CASSEGTGRAYNEQFF. For the CDR3, the DNA is TGTGCCAGCAGCGAAGGAACGGGACGAGCATACAATGAGCAGTTCTTC.

This chain joins TRBV7-9 and TRBJ2-7; D unclear. Germline V gene lookup returns CDR1 SEHNR and CDR2 FQNEAQ (reference sequence). The V gene lost 8 bases and the J gene lost 3 bases, with 14 bases spanning the gap. CDR3 length: 13 residues. The CDR3 nucleotides are TGTGCCAGCCGCTCTGCAGAGATCTACGAGCAGTACTTC. It codes for CASRSAEIYEQYF.

The chain has TRBV5-8 and TRBJ1-1; TRBD1 agrees at 8 bases. CDR1 SGHTS and CDR2 YDEGEE come from the germline V gene. V gave up 1 base and J gave up 4 bases; unmatched junction bases: 6. The CDR3 spans 15 residues. CDR3 amino acids: CASSLMGQGATEAFF. The CDR3 coding sequence is TGTGCCAGCAGCTTGATGGGGCAGGGGGCCACTGAAGCTTTCTTT.

J is TRBJ2-1 and V is TRBV11-2; possible D gene TRBD2, 6 bases. V dropped 5 bases and J dropped 9 bases, with 11 bases sitting between them. The CDR3 loop spans 12 amino acids. In germline, CDR1 is SGHAT, CDR2 FQNNGV. The CDR3 sequence is CASSQSGVEQFF. The CDR3 region has the DNA TGTGCCAGCAGCCAATCGGGAGTTGAGCAGTTCTTC.

The chain has TRBV4-2 and TRBJ2-5; no definite D call. This CDR3 is 13 amino acids long. The V gene lost 0 bases and the J gene lost 4 bases, with 6 bases spanning the gap. Germline CDR1 reads LGHNA; CDR2 reads YNFKEQ. This CDR3 reads CASSQESVETQYF. CDR3 bases: TGTGCCAGCAGCCAAGAGTCGGTAGAGACCCAGTACTTC.

This clonotype was seen more than once but under ten times. The chain recombines TRBV6-1 with TRBJ1-1; D remains unclear. The CDR3 is 13 amino acids. Germline V gene sequence: CDR1 MNHNS, CDR2 SASEGT. V was trimmed by 7 bases and J by 4 bases, leaving 13 bases between them. Here the CDR3 DNA reads TGTGCCAGCAAGAAGGAGGCGACCACTGAAGCTTTCTTT. Amino acid sequence: CASKKEATTEAFF.

This clonotype was detected only a few times. The rearrangement joins TRBV12-3 or TRBV12-4 to TRBJ1-6; a possible D gene is TRBD1 (6 bases). This CDR3 spans 16 amino acids. The V gene lost 6 bases and the J gene lost 0 bases, with 12 bases spanning the gap. The CDR3 bases are TGTGCCAGCAGAAGGGACAAGAGCTCCTATAATTCACCCCTCCACTTT. Amino acids: CASRRDKSSYNSPLHF.

This clonotype was counted many times. This chain uses TRBV7-2 with TRBJ2-7; tentatively, D is TRBD2 (6 bases). Germline values: CDR1 SGHTA, CDR2 FQGNSA. The CDR3 has 13 residues. V dropped 6 bases and J dropped 0 bases, with 9 bases sitting between them. DNA for the CDR3: TGTGCCAGCAGATCGGGACTCTCCTACGAGCAGTACTTC. It translates to CASRSGLSYEQYF.

The gene calls are TRBV11-3 and TRBJ2-3, with D unclear. CDR1 is SGHNT and CDR2 is YENEEA in the germline V gene. Deletions cut 2 bases from V and 2 bases from J, with 11 bases between. CDR3 length equals 15 residues. Written as DNA, the CDR3 is TGTGCCAGCAGCTTATCATTTGGGGTCACAGATACGCAGTATTTT. Translated: CASSLSFGVTDTQYF.

This clonotype was detected a few times. The rearrangement links TRBV11-2 to TRBJ2-7; 9 bases agree with TRBD2. This CDR3 has 13 residues. Trimming removed 5 bases from V and 4 bases from J; junction bases left unmatched: 3. Per the germline V gene, CDR1 is SGHAT and CDR2 is FQNNGV. CDR3 coding DNA: TGTGCCAGCAGCCCTAGCGGGAAGTACGAGCAGTACTTC. This encodes CASSPSGKYEQYF.